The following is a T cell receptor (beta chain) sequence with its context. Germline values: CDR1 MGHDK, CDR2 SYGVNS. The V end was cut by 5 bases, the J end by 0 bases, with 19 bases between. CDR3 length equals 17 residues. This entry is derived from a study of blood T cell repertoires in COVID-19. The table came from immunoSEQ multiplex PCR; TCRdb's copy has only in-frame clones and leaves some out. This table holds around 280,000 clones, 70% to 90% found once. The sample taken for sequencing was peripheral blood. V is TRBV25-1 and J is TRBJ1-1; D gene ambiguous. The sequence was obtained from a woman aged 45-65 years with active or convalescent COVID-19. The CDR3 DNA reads TGTGCCAGCAGTCTCCCCCCGAAGGCCAGGATGAACACTGAAGCTTTCTTT. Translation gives CASSLPPKARMNTEAFF.